This TCR beta chain was sequenced during a study of blood T cell repertoires in COVID-19. Here immunoSEQ multiplex PCR was the method, and the copy in TCRdb shows in-frame clones only, minus some. The sample gives a few hundred thousand clones, about 90% of which show up once; 2.5% to 3.5% is in the top ten. This CDR3 is built from 14 residues. The trim removed 5 bases at V and 3 bases at J, leaving 7 bases unmatched. From germline, CDR1 is PRHDT and CDR2 FYEKMQ (reference sequence). This chain connects TRBV13 to TRBJ2-7, with TRBD1 matching over 7 bases. Sequenced: PBMCs or T cells enriched from blood (not recorded which). This clonotype was sampled from a woman aged 30 to 39 who had recovered from COVID-19. The CDR3 DNA follows: TGTGCCAGCAGCAAGCCGGGACAGCACTACGAGCAGTACTTC. Protein: CASSKPGQHYEQYF.